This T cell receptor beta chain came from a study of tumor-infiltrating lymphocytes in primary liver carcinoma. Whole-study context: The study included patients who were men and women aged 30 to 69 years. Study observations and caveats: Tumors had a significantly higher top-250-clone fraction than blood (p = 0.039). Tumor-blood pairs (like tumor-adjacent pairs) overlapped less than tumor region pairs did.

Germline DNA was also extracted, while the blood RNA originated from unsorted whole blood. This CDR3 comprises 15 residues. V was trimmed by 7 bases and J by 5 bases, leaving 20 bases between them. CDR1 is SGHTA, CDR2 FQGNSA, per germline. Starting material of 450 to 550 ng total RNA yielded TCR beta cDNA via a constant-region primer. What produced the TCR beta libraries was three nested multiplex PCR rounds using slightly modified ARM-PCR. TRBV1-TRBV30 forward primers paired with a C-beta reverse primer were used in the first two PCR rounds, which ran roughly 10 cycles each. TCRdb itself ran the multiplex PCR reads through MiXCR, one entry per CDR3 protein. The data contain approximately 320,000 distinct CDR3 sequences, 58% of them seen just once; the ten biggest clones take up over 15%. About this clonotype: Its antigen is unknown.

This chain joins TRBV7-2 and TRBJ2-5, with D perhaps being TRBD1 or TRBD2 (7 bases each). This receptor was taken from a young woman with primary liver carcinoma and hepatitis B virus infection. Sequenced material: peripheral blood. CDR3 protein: CASNRRGGGVETQYF. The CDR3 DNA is TGTGCCAGCAACAGGCGGGGAGGGGGCGTCGAGACCCAGTACTTC.